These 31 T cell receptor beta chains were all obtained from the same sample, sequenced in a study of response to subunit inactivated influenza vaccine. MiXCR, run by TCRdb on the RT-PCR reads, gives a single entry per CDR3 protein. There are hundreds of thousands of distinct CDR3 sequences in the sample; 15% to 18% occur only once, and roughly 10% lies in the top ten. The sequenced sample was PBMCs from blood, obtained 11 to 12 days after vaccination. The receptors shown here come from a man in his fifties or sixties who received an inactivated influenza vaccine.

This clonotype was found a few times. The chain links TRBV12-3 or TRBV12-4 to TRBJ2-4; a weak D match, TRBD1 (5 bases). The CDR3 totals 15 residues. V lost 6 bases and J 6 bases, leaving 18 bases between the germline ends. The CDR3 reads CASRLSRGFGNIQYF. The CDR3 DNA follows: TGTGCCAGCAGACTGTCAAGGGGCTTCGGAAACATTCAGTACTTC.

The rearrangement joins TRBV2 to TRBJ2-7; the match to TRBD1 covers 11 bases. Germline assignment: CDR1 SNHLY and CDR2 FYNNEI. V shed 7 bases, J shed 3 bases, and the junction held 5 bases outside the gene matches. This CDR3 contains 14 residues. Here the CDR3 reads CASNAGQGGYEQYF. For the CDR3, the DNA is TGTGCCAGCAATGCGGGACAGGGGGGCTACGAGCAGTACTTC.

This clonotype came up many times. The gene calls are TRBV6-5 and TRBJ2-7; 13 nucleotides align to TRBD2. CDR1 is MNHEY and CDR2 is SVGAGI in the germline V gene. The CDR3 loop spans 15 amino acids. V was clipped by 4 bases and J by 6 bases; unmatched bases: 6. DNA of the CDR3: TGTGCCAGCAGTTTAACTAGCGGGAGGGCCTCCGAGCAGTACTTC. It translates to CASSLTSGRASEQYF.

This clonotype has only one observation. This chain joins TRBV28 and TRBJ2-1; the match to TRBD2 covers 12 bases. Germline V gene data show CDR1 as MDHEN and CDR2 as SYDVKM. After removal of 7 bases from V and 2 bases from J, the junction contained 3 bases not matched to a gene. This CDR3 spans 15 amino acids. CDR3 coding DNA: TGTGCCAGCAACCTAGCGGGAGGGCCCTACAATGAGCAGTTCTTC. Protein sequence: CASNLAGGPYNEQFF.

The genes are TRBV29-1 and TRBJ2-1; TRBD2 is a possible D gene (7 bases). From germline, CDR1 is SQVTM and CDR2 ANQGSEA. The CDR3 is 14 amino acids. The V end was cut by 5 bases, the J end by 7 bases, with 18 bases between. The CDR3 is CSVRPPRGGNEQFF. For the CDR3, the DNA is TGCAGCGTTCGTCCGCCCAGGGGAGGGAATGAGCAGTTCTTC.

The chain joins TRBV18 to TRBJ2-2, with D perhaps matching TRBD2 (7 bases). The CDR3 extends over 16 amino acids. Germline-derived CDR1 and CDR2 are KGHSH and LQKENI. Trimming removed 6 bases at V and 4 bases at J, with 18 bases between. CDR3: CASSHGQRGVTGELFF. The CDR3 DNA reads TGTGCCAGCTCCCATGGACAGCGGGGAGTCACCGGGGAGCTGTTTTTT. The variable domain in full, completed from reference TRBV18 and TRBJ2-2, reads NAGVMQNPRHLVRRRGQEARLRCSPMKGHSHVYWYRQLPEEGLKFMVYLQKENIIDESGMPKERFSAEFPKEGPSILRIQQVVRGDSAAYFCASSHGQRGVTGELFFGEGSRLTVL.

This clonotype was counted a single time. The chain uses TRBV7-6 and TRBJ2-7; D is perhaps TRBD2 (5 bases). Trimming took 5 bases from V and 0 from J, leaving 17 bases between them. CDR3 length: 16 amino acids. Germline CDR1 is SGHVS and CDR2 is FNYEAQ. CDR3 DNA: TGTGCCAGCAGCCTACCGACTGGAGGTGGCTCCTACGAGCAGTACTTC. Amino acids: CASSLPTGGGSYEQYF.

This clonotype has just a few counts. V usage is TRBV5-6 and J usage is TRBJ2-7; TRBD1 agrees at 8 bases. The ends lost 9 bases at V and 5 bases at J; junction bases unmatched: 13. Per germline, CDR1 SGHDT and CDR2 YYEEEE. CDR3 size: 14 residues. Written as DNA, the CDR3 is TGTGCCACCGAGGTAGGACAGGGTGGCGACGAGCAGTACTTC. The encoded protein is CATEVGQGGDEQYF.

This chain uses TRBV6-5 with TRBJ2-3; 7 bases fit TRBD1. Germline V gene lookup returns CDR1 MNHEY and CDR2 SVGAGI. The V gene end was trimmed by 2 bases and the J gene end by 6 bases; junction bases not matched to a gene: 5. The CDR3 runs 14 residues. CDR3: CASSYRGLGDTQYF. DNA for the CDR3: TGTGCCAGCAGTTACAGGGGGCTGGGGGATACGCAGTATTTT.

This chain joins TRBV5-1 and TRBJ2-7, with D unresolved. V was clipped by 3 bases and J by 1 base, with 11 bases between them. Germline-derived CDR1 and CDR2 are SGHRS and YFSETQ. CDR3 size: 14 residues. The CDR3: CASSSQTHSYEQYF. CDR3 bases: TGCGCCAGCAGCTCCCAGACCCATTCCTACGAGCAGTACTTC.

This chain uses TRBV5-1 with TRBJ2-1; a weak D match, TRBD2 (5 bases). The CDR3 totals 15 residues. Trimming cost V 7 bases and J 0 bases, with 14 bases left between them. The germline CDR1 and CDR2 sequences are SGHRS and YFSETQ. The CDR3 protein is CASRADESSYNEQFF. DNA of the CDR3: TGCGCCAGCCGAGCGGACGAAAGCTCCTACAATGAGCAGTTCTTC.

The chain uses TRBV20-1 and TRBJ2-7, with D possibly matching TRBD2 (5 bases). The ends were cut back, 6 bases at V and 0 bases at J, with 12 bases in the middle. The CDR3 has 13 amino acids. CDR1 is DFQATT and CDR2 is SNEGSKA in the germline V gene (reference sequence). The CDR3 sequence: CSAPDWSSYEQYF. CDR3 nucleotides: TGCAGTGCACCGGACTGGAGCTCCTACGAGCAGTACTTC.

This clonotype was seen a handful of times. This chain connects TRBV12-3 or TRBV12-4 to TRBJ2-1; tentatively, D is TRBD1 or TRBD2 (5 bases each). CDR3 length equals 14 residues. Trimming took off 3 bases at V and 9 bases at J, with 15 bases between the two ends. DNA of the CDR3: TGTGCCAGCAGTTTCGGCAGGGAGTACGCTGAGCAGTTCTTC. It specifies CASSFGREYAEQFF.

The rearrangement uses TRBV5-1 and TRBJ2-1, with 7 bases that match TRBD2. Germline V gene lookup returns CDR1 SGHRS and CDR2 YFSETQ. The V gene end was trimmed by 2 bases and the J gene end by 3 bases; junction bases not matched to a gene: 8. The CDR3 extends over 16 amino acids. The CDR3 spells CASSFGAGVIYNEQFF. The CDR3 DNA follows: TGCGCCAGCAGCTTCGGCGCGGGAGTTATCTACAATGAGCAGTTCTTC.

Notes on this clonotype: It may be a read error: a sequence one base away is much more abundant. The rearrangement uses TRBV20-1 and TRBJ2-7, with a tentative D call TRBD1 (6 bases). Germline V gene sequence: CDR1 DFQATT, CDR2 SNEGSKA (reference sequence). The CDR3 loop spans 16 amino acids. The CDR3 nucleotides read TGCTGTGCTAGAGAACTAACTGGGGGCAGGATCTACGAGCAGTACTTC. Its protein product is CCARELTGGRIYEQYF.

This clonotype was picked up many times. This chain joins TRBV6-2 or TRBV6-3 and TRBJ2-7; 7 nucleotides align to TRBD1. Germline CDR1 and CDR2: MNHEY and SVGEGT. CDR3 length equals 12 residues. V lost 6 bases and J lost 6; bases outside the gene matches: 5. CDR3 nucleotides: TGTGCCAGCAGCTGGGCAGGGGGCGAGCAGTACTTC. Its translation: CASSWAGGEQYF.

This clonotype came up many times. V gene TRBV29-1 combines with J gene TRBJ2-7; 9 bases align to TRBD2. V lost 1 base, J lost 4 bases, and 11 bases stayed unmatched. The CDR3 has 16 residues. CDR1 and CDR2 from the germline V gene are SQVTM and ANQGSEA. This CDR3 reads CSVEGLISGSLYEQYF. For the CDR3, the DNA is TGCAGCGTTGAAGGCCTCATTAGCGGGAGTTTATACGAGCAGTACTTC.

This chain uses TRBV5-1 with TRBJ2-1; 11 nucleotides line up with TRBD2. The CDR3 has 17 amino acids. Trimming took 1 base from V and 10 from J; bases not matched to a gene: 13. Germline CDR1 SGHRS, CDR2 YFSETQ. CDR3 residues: CASSLIGLAGITGEQFF. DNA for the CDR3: TGCGCCAGCAGCTTGATAGGACTAGCGGGTATTACAGGGGAGCAGTTCTTC.

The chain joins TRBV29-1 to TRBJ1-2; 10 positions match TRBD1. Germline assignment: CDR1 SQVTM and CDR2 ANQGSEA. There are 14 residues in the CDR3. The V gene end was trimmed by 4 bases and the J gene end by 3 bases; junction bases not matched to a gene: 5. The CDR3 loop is CSVGGTGADYGYTF. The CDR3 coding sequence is TGCAGCGTTGGGGGGACAGGGGCCGACTATGGCTACACCTTC.

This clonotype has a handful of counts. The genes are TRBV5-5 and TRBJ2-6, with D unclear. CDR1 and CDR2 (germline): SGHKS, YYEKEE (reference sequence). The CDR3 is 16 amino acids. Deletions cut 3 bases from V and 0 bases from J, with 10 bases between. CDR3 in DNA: TGTGCCAGCAGCTCGGAGCTGGCCTCTGGGGCCAACGTCCTGACTTTC. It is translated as CASSSELASGANVLTF.

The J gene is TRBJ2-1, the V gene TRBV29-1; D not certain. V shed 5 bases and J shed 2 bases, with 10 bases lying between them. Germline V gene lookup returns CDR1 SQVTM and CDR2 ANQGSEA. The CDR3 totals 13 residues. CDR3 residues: CSVFFETYNEQFF. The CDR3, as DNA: TGCAGCGTTTTTTTTGAGACCTACAATGAGCAGTTCTTC.

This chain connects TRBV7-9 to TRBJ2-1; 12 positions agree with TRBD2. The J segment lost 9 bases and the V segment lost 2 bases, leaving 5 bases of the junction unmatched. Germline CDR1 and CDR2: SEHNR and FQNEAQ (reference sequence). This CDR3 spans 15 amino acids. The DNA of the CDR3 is TGTGCCAGCAGCTTACGACTAGCGGGAGAGTTTGAGCAGTTCTTC. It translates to CASSLRLAGEFEQFF.

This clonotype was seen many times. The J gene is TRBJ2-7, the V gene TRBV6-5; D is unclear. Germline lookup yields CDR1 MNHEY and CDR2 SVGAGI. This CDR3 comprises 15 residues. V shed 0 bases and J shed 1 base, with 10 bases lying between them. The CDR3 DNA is TGTGCCAGCAGTTACTCAAGCAGGAATTCCTACGAGCAGTACTTC. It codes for CASSYSSRNSYEQYF.

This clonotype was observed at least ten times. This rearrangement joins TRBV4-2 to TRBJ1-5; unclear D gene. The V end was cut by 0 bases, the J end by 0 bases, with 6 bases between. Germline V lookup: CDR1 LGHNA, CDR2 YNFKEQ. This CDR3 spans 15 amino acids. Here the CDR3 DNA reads TGTGCCAGCAGCCAAGACCCGAATAGCAATCAGCCCCAGCATTTT. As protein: CASSQDPNSNQPQHF.

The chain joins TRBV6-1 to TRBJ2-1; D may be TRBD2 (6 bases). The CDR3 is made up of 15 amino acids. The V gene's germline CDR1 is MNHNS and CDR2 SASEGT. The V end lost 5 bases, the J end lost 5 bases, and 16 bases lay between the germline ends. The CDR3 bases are TGTGCCAGCAGTCCGGGACTCATGCCCAACAATGAGCAGTTCTTC. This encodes CASSPGLMPNNEQFF.

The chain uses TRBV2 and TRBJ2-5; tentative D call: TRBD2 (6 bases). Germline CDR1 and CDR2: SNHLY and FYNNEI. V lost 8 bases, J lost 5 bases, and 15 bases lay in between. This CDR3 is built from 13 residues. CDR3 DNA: TGTGCCAGCCGGACTAACCCCAGGGAGACCCAGTACTTC. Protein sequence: CASRTNPRETQYF.

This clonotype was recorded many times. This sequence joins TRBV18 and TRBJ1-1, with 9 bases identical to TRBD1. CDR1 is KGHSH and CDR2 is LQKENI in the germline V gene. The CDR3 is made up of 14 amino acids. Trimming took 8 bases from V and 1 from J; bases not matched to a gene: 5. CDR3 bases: TGTGCCAGCAGCCCGGGACAGGGGAACACTGAAGCTTTCTTT. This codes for CASSPGQGNTEAFF.

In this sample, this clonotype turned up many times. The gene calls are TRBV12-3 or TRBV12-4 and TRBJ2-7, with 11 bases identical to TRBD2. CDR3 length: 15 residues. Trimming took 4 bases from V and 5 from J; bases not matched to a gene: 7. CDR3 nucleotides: TGTGCCAGCAGTTCCTTAGCGGGGGGGCCCCACGAGCAGTACTTC. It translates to CASSSLAGGPHEQYF.

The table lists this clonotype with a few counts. The CDR3 is CASSLGLMGLATINEQFF. CDR3 bases: TGTGCCAGCAGCTTAGGTTTAATGGGACTAGCGACGATTAATGAGCAGTTCTTC. This rearrangement joins TRBV11-1 to TRBJ2-1; 10 positions agree with TRBD2. The CDR3 totals 18 residues. J was trimmed by 7 bases and V by 1 base; bases with no gene match: 13. The V gene's germline CDR1 is SGHAT and CDR2 FQDESV (reference sequence).

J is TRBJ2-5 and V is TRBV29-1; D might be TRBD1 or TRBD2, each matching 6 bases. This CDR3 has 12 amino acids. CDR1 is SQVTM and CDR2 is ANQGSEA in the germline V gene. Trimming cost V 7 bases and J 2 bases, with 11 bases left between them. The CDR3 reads CSDRRGQETQYF. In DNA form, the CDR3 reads TGCAGCGATAGGAGGGGGCAAGAGACCCAGTACTTC.

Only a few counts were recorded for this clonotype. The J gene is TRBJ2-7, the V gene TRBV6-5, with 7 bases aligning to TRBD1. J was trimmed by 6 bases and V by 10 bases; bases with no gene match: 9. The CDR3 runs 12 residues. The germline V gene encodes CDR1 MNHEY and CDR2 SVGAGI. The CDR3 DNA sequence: TGTGCCACCAGGGGGACAGTTTCCGAGCAGTACTTC. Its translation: CATRGTVSEQYF.